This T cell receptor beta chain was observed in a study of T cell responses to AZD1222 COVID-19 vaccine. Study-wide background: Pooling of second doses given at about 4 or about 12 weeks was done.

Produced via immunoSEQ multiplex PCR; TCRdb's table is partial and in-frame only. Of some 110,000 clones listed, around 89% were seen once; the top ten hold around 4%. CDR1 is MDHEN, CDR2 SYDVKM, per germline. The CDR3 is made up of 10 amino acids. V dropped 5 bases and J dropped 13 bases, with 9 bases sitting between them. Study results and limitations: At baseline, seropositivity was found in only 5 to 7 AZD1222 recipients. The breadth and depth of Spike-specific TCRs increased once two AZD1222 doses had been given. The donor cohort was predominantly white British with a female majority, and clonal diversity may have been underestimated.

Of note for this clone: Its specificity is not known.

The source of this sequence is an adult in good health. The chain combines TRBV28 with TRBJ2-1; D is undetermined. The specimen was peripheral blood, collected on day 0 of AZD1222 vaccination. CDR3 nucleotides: TGTGCCAGCAGTACCACGCTTCAGTTCTTC. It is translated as CASSTTLQFF.